Shown below are 7 T cell receptor beta chains from a single sample sequenced in a study of beta chain features in type 1 diabetes. The investigators reverse transcribed all of the isolated RNA, so they sequenced expressed TCRB transcripts. Clones were sequenced by immunoSEQ multiplex PCR, and TCRdb holds only the in-frame ones, with some missing. The data show over 65,000 clones, approximately 32% seen once. The sequencing sample was made of stem cell memory CD4+ T cells from blood. These receptors were obtained from a woman aged 18-29 years in good health.

This clone has just a few counts. The V call is TRBV19, the J call TRBJ2-4, with TRBD2 as a possible D gene (7 bases). V dropped 4 bases and J dropped 3 bases, with 19 bases sitting between them. There are 17 residues in the CDR3. In germline, CDR1 is LNHDA, CDR2 SQIVND (reference sequence). DNA for the CDR3: TGTGCCAGTAGTACCTTCGCCGGGGGGCTTGGCAAAAACATTCAGTACTTC. Protein product: CASSTFAGGLGKNIQYF.

The rearrangement links TRBV5-6 to TRBJ2-1; 10 bases line up with TRBD2. CDR1 and CDR2 (germline): SGHDT, YYEEEE. This CDR3 has 15 amino acids. V shed 3 bases, J shed 9 bases, and the junction held 9 bases outside the gene matches. The CDR3 region is CASSSKRGGLAEQFF. Here the CDR3 DNA reads TGTGCCAGCAGCTCAAAGCGGGGGGGCCTGGCTGAGCAGTTCTTC.

The J gene is TRBJ2-1, the V gene TRBV5-4; unclear D gene. Trimming left V 0 bases short and J 0 bases short, with 10 bases between. This CDR3 region has 16 residues. Germline lookup yields CDR1 SGHNT and CDR2 YYREEE (reference sequence). In nucleotides, the CDR3 is TGTGCCAGCAGCTTGGTGTCGGGTGCCTCCTACAATGAGCAGTTCTTC. Encoded protein: CASSLVSGASYNEQFF.

This chain uses TRBV9 with TRBJ1-1; 11 bases match TRBD1. Germline CDR1 is SGDLS and CDR2 is YYNGEE. The CDR3 covers 16 residues. Germline trimming cut 3 bases from V and 0 bases from J; bases unmatched to any gene: 4. The CDR3 DNA sequence: TGTGCCAGCAGCGCCGGGACAGGGGGAATGAACACTGAAGCTTTCTTT. It translates to CASSAGTGGMNTEAFF.

This clone has more than one count but fewer than ten. The rearrangement uses TRBV18 and TRBJ2-1; 15 bases map to TRBD2. V trimming: 3 bases; J trimming: 5 bases; junction bases outside the gene matches: 2. The germline gives CDR1 KGHSH, CDR2 LQKENI. The CDR3 is 16 residues long. CDR3 DNA: TGTGCCAGCTCACCGAGGACTAGCGGGGGGGACAATGAGCAGTTCTTC. Translated: CASSPRTSGGDNEQFF.

The chain's CDR3 is CASRPTSGSYEQYF. CDR3 sequence (DNA): TGCGCCAGCCGACCGACTAGCGGGAGTTACGAGCAGTACTTC. This chain uses TRBV5-1 with TRBJ2-7; 12 nucleotides agree with TRBD2. Germline CDR1 reads SGHRS; CDR2 reads YFSETQ. V was clipped by 7 bases and J by 4 bases; unmatched bases: 6. The CDR3 is 14 amino acids.

V usage is TRBV30 and J usage is TRBJ1-3; D perhaps matches TRBD1 (5 bases). V was trimmed by 8 bases and J by 2 bases, leaving 13 bases between them. The CDR3 loop spans 13 amino acids. Germline CDR1 reads GTSNPN; CDR2 reads SVGIG (reference sequence). CDR3 amino acids: CARGGNTGNTIYF. For the CDR3, the DNA is TGTGCCCGGGGGGGGAACACTGGAAACACCATATATTTT.